The 19 T cell receptor beta chains below come from one sample, sequenced in a study of cytomegalovirus exposure and HLA in healthy donors. PCR amplification relied on 60 Vbeta primers (plus 13 Jbeta primers). Clones were sequenced by immunoSEQ multiplex PCR, and TCRdb holds only the in-frame ones, with some missing. The sample shows fewer than 300,000 clones, 80% to 90% of them seen only once. Sequenced material: PBMCs. Receptor source: a man aged 35-49 years in good health and CMV-seropositive.

The gene calls are TRBV5-8 and TRBJ1-5, with D maybe TRBD1 (6 bases). Germline V gene data show CDR1 as SGHTS and CDR2 as YDEGEE. V lost 0 bases, J lost 1 base, and 11 bases lay in between. CDR3 length: 16 residues. CDR3 residues: CASSLGDTGSNQPQHF. Written as DNA, the CDR3 is TGTGCCAGCAGCTTGGGGGACACAGGGAGCAATCAGCCCCAGCATTTT.

V usage is TRBV9 and J usage is TRBJ2-3, with 9 bases that match TRBD1. Trimming removed 0 bases from V and 2 bases from J; junction bases left unmatched: 7. Germline assignment: CDR1 SGDLS and CDR2 YYNGEE. The CDR3 totals 17 residues. In nucleotides, the CDR3 is TGTGCCAGCAGCGTAGATAGGGGGACAGGGAACACAGATACGCAGTATTTT. This codes for CASSVDRGTGNTDTQYF.

The V and J genes are TRBV19 and TRBJ2-1; D ambiguous. Germline V gene data show CDR1 as LNHDA and CDR2 as SQIVND (reference sequence). The CDR3 sequence is 13 residues long. Trimming removed 3 bases from V and 4 bases from J, with 7 bases in between. CDR3 amino acids: CASSIPRYNEQFF. CDR3 coding DNA: TGTGCCAGTAGTATCCCGAGATACAATGAGCAGTTCTTC.

The chain recombines TRBV28 with TRBJ2-5; 11 nucleotides line up with TRBD1. With the DNA end fitting TRBJ2-7 better, the J assignment may be wrong. The CDR3 sequence is 15 residues long. CDR1 and CDR2 (germline): MDHEN, SYDVKM. In nucleotides, the CDR3 is TGTGCCAGCAGTCGCGGACAGGGGGCATCCTACGAGCAGTACTTC. It encodes CASSRGQGASYEQYF.

The genes are TRBV5-4 and TRBJ1-3; no clear D. Germline lookup yields CDR1 SGHNT and CDR2 YYREEE (reference sequence). The CDR3 extends over 15 amino acids. The V and J ends lost 0 bases and 0 bases respectively, with 7 bases between them. CDR3 residues: CASSLGGISGNTIYF. CDR3 coding DNA: TGTGCCAGCAGCTTGGGAGGAATCTCTGGAAACACCATATATTTT.

V is TRBV6-1 and J is TRBJ1-5; TRBD1 might be the D (5 bases). The CDR3 length is 14 residues. The V end lost 5 bases, the J end lost 1 base, and 9 bases lay between the germline ends. Germline V gene sequence: CDR1 MNHNS, CDR2 SASEGT. The CDR3 sequence: CASSRGSSNQPQHF. In nucleotides, the CDR3 is TGTGCCAGCAGTAGGGGCTCGAGCAATCAGCCCCAGCATTTT.

The genes are TRBV7-2 and TRBJ2-7; 8 bases line up with TRBD1. The CDR3 runs 13 residues. Germline V CDR1 and CDR2: SGHTA, FQGNSA. With 5 bases clipped from V and 3 bases from J, the junction kept 3 bases outside the gene matches. The CDR3 sequence: CASSLTGGYEQYF. The CDR3 DNA sequence: TGTGCCAGCAGCCTAACAGGGGGCTACGAGCAGTACTTC.

The DNA of the CDR3 is TGTGCCAGCAGCTCGCCGGACAGGCCCGAAGCTTTCTTT. It encodes CASSSPDRPEAFF. The chain couples TRBV13 to TRBJ1-1, with 7 bases identical to TRBD1. Germline V gene sequence: CDR1 PRHDT, CDR2 FYEKMQ (reference sequence). The V segment lost 4 bases and the J segment 8 bases; nucleotides outside the gene matches: 7. The CDR3 contains 13 residues.

The J gene is TRBJ2-5, the V gene TRBV28, with D possibly being TRBD1 (6 bases). CDR1 and CDR2 from the germline V gene are MDHEN and SYDVKM. CDR3 size: 14 residues. Trimming stripped 4 bases from V and 5 bases from J, with 14 bases between. The CDR3 reads CASSYQGRRETQYF. The DNA of the CDR3 is TGTGCCAGCAGTTACCAGGGGCGTAGGGAGACCCAGTACTTC.

This clone was seen only once. V usage is TRBV11-3 and J usage is TRBJ2-1; 7 positions agree with TRBD1. Germline trimming cut 3 bases from V and 4 bases from J; bases unmatched to any gene: 6. The germline V gene has CDR1 SGHNT and CDR2 YENEEA. CDR3 length: 15 amino acids. DNA of the CDR3: TGTGCCAGCAGCTTCGGACAGGCCAGTTACAATGAGCAGTTCTTC. Its translation: CASSFGQASYNEQFF.

The chain joins TRBV28 to TRBJ2-7; 12 bases agree with TRBD2. Germline-derived CDR1 and CDR2 are MDHEN and SYDVKM. CDR3 length: 15 amino acids. After removal of 6 bases from V and 7 bases from J, the junction contained 10 bases not matched to a gene. The CDR3 reads CASSPSSGRAGEQYF. CDR3 sequence (DNA): TGTGCCAGCAGCCCCTCTAGCGGGAGGGCGGGTGAGCAGTACTTC.

The chain has TRBV5-1 and TRBJ2-3, with 12 bases identical to TRBD2. Germline V gene sequence: CDR1 SGHRS, CDR2 YFSETQ. The V segment lost 6 bases and the J segment 2 bases; nucleotides outside the gene matches: 7. The CDR3 loop spans 16 amino acids. The CDR3 DNA reads as TGCGCCAGCAACCTCGGACTAGCGGGAACCACAGATACGCAGTATTTT. Encoded protein: CASNLGLAGTTDTQYF.

V and J are TRBV6-1 and TRBJ1-2; D is unclear. The CDR3 contains 16 residues. Trimming pared 2 bases from V and 6 bases from J, leaving 19 bases between. Germline V gene lookup returns CDR1 MNHNS and CDR2 SASEGT. DNA for the CDR3: TGTGCCAGCAGTGAAACGCCCCGACGGGTCGAGGATGGCTACACCTTC. Translation gives CASSETPRRVEDGYTF.

The chain combines TRBV4-2 with TRBJ2-5; D unclear. Germline V gene sequence: CDR1 LGHNA, CDR2 YNFKEQ. V lost 1 base to trimming and J lost 5 bases, with 8 bases between them. The CDR3 has 13 amino acids. Here the CDR3 DNA reads TGTGCCAGCAGCCAAGCGTTACGGGAGACCCAGTACTTC. Protein product: CASSQALRETQYF.

V gene TRBV5-1 combines with J gene TRBJ1-1; a weak D match, TRBD1 (6 bases). Deletions cut 3 bases from V and 0 bases from J, with 15 bases between. CDR3 length: 16 amino acids. The germline CDR1 and CDR2 sequences are SGHRS and YFSETQ. The CDR3 nucleotides are TGCGCCAGCAGCTCTACAGGGATAGACATGAACACTGAAGCTTTCTTT. Its protein is CASSSTGIDMNTEAFF.

The V and J genes are TRBV15 and TRBJ2-7; 10 bases agree with TRBD2. The V gene end was trimmed by 1 base and the J gene end by 5 bases; junction bases not matched to a gene: 8. Germline CDR1 and CDR2: LNHNV and YYDKDF (reference sequence). There are 16 residues in the CDR3. The CDR3 DNA follows: TGTGCCACCAGCAGAGCTAGCGGGAGTAGAGGGGACGAGCAGTACTTC. Its translation: CATSRASGSRGDEQYF.

V usage is TRBV18 and J usage is TRBJ2-7; 10 bases agree with TRBD2. Germline V gives CDR1 KGHSH, CDR2 LQKENI. CDR3 size: 17 residues. Trimming took 0 bases from V and 0 from J; bases not matched to a gene: 5. This CDR3 is CASSPPGTSASSYEQYF. CDR3 nucleotides: TGTGCCAGCTCACCACCGGGGACTAGCGCAAGCTCCTACGAGCAGTACTTC.

J is TRBJ2-1 and V is TRBV9; 11 bases line up with TRBD2. J was trimmed by 6 bases and V by 3 bases; bases with no gene match: 5. This CDR3 has 15 residues. The germline CDR1 and CDR2 sequences are SGDLS and YYNGEE. The CDR3 DNA sequence: TGTGCCAGCAGCGAACTAGCGGGAGTGGGCAATGAGCAGTTCTTC. Its translation is CASSELAGVGNEQFF.

The rearrangement uses TRBV5-4 and TRBJ2-3, with 10 positions matching TRBD2. Losses at the gene ends were 4 bases for V and 4 bases for J; bases not matched to a gene: 3. The CDR3 covers 14 residues. Germline V gene data show CDR1 as SGHNT and CDR2 as YYREEE (reference sequence). As DNA, the CDR3 is TGTGCCAGCAGCGAAACTAGCGGGGCAGATACGCAGTATTTT. Translation: CASSETSGADTQYF.